The clone carrying this TCR beta chain appeared many times. The germline V gene has CDR1 MNHNY and CDR2 SVGAGI (reference sequence). The CDR3 runs to 14 residues. Between the trimmed V and J ends, which lost 5 bases and 1 base, there was a span of 11 bases. The record originates from a study of T cells in Graves' hyperthyroidism and ophthalmopathy. RNA transcripts provided the source from which TCR beta CDR3 regions were amplified. An initial round of RT-PCR targeting the TCR CDR3 relied on the HTBI primer set. TCRdb re-derived calls from the multiplex PCR reads in MiXCR, one entry per CDR3 protein. The table includes roughly 570,000 distinct CDR3 sequences, about 45% detected once. The study based diagnoses on clinical symptoms, serum thyroxine and TRAb, thyroid ultrasound and orbital computed tomography.

The sequencing input was peripheral blood or thyroid tissue (not recorded which). This TCR derives from a woman between 18 and 29 years old with Graves' hyperthyroidism. The chain links TRBV6-6 to TRBJ1-1, with a tentative D call TRBD1 (5 bases). CDR3 protein: CASSATTGNTEAFF. The CDR3 nucleotides read TGTGCCAGCAGTGCAACCACAGGGAACACTGAAGCTTTCTTT.